This TCR beta chain was sequenced in a study of CD8 T cells in Susac syndrome. Study overall: Blood was drawn from patients with Susac syndrome. At that point, they were therapy-naive, on corticosteroids, or on intravenous immunoglobulin alone.

Random hexamers primed reverse transcription of about 0.45 to 1 ug RNA. Amplification of TCR beta CDR3 spanned 54 Vbeta and 13 Jbeta via immunoSEQ multiplex PCR. One entry per CDR3 protein, called by TCRdb with MiXCR from the immunoSEQ multiplex PCR reads. In the table there are about 130,000 distinct CDR3 sequences, more than 85% of which are singletons. The V and J ends lost 0 bases and 1 base, in that order; junction bases with no gene match: 4. Germline values: CDR1 LGHNA, CDR2 YNFKEQ. The length of the CDR3 is 16 residues. Negative isolation yielded CD8+ and CD4+ T cells; FACS enriched TEMRA cells.

This chain links TRBV4-2 with TRBJ2-5; TRBD2 agrees at 8 bases. The sequence was collected from a human donor with Susac syndrome. Sequencing was done on a sample of CD8+ T cells from PBMCs. CDR3 DNA: TGTGCCAGCAGCCAAGATCTAGCGGGTGCCCAAGAGACCCAGTACTTC. Its protein is CASSQDLAGAQETQYF.